These 7 T cell receptor beta chains were all obtained from the same sample, sequenced in a study of early T cells in non-severe SARS-CoV-2 infection. TCRdb processed the 5' RACE reads anew with MiXCR; each CDR3 protein has one entry. The table includes approximately 34,000 distinct CDR3 sequences, around 8% detected once. The sequenced sample was whole blood, obtained at baseline. These receptors were obtained from an adult who was a healthcare worker with PCR-confirmed SARS-CoV-2 infection or an uninfected control (not recorded which).

This clonotype was found many times. The rearrangement joins TRBV6-1 to TRBJ1-3; TRBD1 might be the D (5 bases). The CDR3 is 16 amino acids. Germline assignment: CDR1 MNHNS and CDR2 SASEGT. V shed 10 bases and J shed 0 bases, with 19 bases lying between them. CDR3 nucleotides: TGTGCCACCACACGCGGGGGAACAATCTCTGGAAACACCATATATTTT. This gives the protein CATTRGGTISGNTIYF.

This clonotype was seen a handful of times. This rearrangement joins TRBV12-3 or TRBV12-4 to TRBJ1-2; tentative D call: TRBD1 (6 bases). This CDR3 is built from 15 residues. Between the trimmed V and J ends, which lost 3 bases and 3 bases, there was a span of 14 bases. CDR3 residues: CASSLPDRPHYGYTF. The CDR3 nucleotides read TGTGCCAGCAGTTTGCCAGACAGGCCCCACTATGGCTACACCTTC.

The V gene is TRBV19, the J gene TRBJ1-1; D is uncertain. This CDR3 comprises 14 residues. CDR1 and CDR2 from the germline V gene are LNHDA and SQIVND (reference sequence). The V end was cut by 3 bases, the J end by 1 base, with 9 bases between. The CDR3 bases are TGTGCCAGTAGTATTCCTCCGTGGAACACTGAAGCTTTCTTT. Residues: CASSIPPWNTEAFF.

This clonotype was detected ten times or more. This chain joins TRBV11-2 and TRBJ2-1, with D possibly being TRBD1 (6 bases). The CDR3 contains 15 residues. V was trimmed by 6 bases and J by 9 bases, leaving 21 bases between them. The germline gives CDR1 SGHAT, CDR2 FQNNGV. CDR3 nucleotide sequence: TGTGCCAGCAGACTAACTGCCTCAGGGGCTACTGAGCAGTTCTTC. This translates into CASRLTASGATEQFF.

The chain couples TRBV27 to TRBJ2-2; D gene ambiguous. Germline CDR1 and CDR2: MNHEY and SMNVEV (reference sequence). The CDR3 sequence is 15 residues long. V was pared by 2 bases and J by 0 bases, with 7 bases between. The CDR3 DNA reads as TGTGCCAGCAGTTTACTCGGTTCGAACACCGGGGAGCTGTTTTTT. Translation gives CASSLLGSNTGELFF.

V usage is TRBV5-1 and J usage is TRBJ2-2; D may be TRBD1 (5 bases). CDR1 and CDR2 (germline): SGHRS, YFSETQ. The V end was cut by 2 bases, the J end by 4 bases, with 9 bases between. The CDR3 extends over 14 amino acids. The CDR3: CASSLGDSTGELFF. CDR3 nucleotide sequence: TGCGCCAGCAGCTTAGGCGACAGCACCGGGGAGCTGTTTTTT.

The V call is TRBV6-7, the J call TRBJ2-7; 7 bases align to TRBD1. TRBV6-7 is labeled an ORF, and its function is uncertain. The CDR3 has 17 residues. Trimming at V came to 2 bases and at J to 2 bases, leaving 12 bases not matched to a gene. The CDR3 nucleotides are TGTGCCAGCAGTTACCAACTATTGGACAGGAGCCCCTACGAGCAGTACTTC. This sequence encodes CASSYQLLDRSPYEQYF.